The 8 T cell receptor beta chains below all came from one sample that was sequenced in a study of T cell responses to AZD1222 COVID-19 vaccine. TCRdb's table, derived via immunoSEQ multiplex PCR, lists solely in-frame clones and lacks some. This table holds some 130,000 clones, 70% to 90% found once. The input for sequencing was peripheral blood, taken on day 0 of AZD1222 vaccination. Receptors were obtained from an adult in good health.

This sequence joins TRBV7-9 and TRBJ1-5; D call uncertain. The CDR3 length is 14 residues. Trimming took off 3 bases at V and 2 bases at J, with 8 bases between the two ends. Germline CDR1 SEHNR, CDR2 FQNEAQ (reference sequence). CDR3 coding DNA: TGTGCCAGCAGCTTTGGTATGGGCAATCAGCCCCAGCATTTT. Protein: CASSFGMGNQPQHF. The full variable domain, in which reference TRBV7-9 and TRBJ1-5 provide the parts outside the CDR3, is DTGVSQNPRHKITKRGQNVTFRCDPISEHNRLYWYRQTLGQGPEFLTYFQNEAQLEKSRLLSDRFSAERPKGSFSTLEIQRTEQGDSAMYLCASSFGMGNQPQHFGDGTRLSIL.

This clone is a singleton in its sample. V gene TRBV3-1 (or the pseudogene TRBV3-2) combines with J gene TRBJ1-1, with D tentatively TRBD1 (5 bases). V dropped 1 base and J dropped 3 bases, with 12 bases sitting between them. The CDR3 totals 15 residues. Looked up from germline, CDR1 is LGHDT and CDR2 is YNNKEL (reference sequence). The CDR3 DNA follows: TGTGCCAGCAGCCAAGGGGGACGAAAACACACTGAAGCTTTCTTT. This encodes CASSQGGRKHTEAFF.

This clone was counted once. The J gene is TRBJ1-1, the V gene TRBV19; weak D call: TRBD1 (6 bases). This CDR3 region has 11 residues. Trimming shortened V by 8 bases and J by 6 bases, and 10 bases separated the two germline ends. The germline gives CDR1 LNHDA, CDR2 SQIVND (reference sequence). The CDR3 region is CASSTGPEAFF. The CDR3 DNA reads as TGTGCCAGTTCTACAGGGCCTGAAGCTTTCTTT.

The chain carries TRBV6-5 and TRBJ2-5, with TRBD1 as a possible D gene (6 bases). This CDR3 spans 13 amino acids. Trimming took 9 bases from V and 7 from J, leaving 18 bases between them. CDR1 and CDR2 (germline): MNHEY, SVGAGI. The CDR3 reads CASRTEGVVTQYF. CDR3 sequence (DNA): TGTGCCAGTCGGACAGAGGGGGTAGTGACCCAGTACTTC.

The V call is TRBV5-1, the J call TRBJ1-1; a weak D match, TRBD1 (6 bases). The CDR3 runs 13 residues. Germline lookup yields CDR1 SGHRS and CDR2 YFSETQ. The V end lost 7 bases, the J end lost 4 bases, and 14 bases lay between the germline ends. CDR3 protein: CASGGLGGTEAFF. CDR3 bases: TGCGCCAGCGGGGGGCTAGGAGGCACTGAAGCTTTCTTT.

The chain employs TRBV24-1 and TRBJ2-1; the D gene is possibly TRBD2 (6 bases). Germline CDR1 and CDR2: KGHDR and SFDVKD. The CDR3 extends over 16 amino acids. Between the trimmed V and J ends, which lost 9 bases and 2 bases, there was a span of 19 bases. In nucleotides, the CDR3 is TGTGCCACCCGAAGGTCCCTAGCGATCGCCTACAATGAGCAGTTCTTC. Translated, it gives CATRRSLAIAYNEQFF.

V and J are TRBV11-3 and TRBJ2-4; D may be TRBD1 (5 bases). CDR1 SGHNT and CDR2 YENEEA come from the germline V gene. CDR3 length: 13 amino acids. V lost 0 bases and J 12 bases, leaving 12 bases between the germline ends. This CDR3 is CASSLEQGSTQYF. CDR3 in DNA: TGTGCCAGCAGCTTAGAGCAGGGTAGTACTCAGTACTTC.

This rearrangement joins TRBV27 to TRBJ1-5, with a tentative D call TRBD1 (5 bases). Looked up from germline, CDR1 is MNHEY and CDR2 is SMNVEV (reference sequence). CDR3 length: 10 amino acids. The CDR3: CAGGVQPQHF. DNA for the CDR3: TGTGCGGGGGGGGTTCAGCCCCAGCATTTT.